This T cell receptor (beta chain) was identified in a study of T cell changes during pregnancy in multiple sclerosis. The method was immunoSEQ multiplex PCR; TCRdb's version includes in-frame clones alone and lacks a portion of them. This sample has 57,000 or so clones; 70% to 90% occur once, and the top ten carry 1.5% to 2%. The CDR3 contains 15 residues. Trimming cost V 0 bases and J 5 bases; bases outside gene matches: 7. Looked up from germline, CDR1 is SGHDT and CDR2 is YYEEEE. The TCR was taken from a female donor with multiple sclerosis, enrolled in a pregnancy study. The genes are TRBV5-6 and TRBJ1-2; TRBD1 matches at 7 bases. The sequences come from peripheral blood, collected in the first trimester of pregnancy. As DNA, the CDR3 is TGTGCCAGCAGCTTGGTTTCGGAGGGGGCATATGGCTACACCTTC. It yields the protein CASSLVSEGAYGYTF.